This T cell receptor (beta chain) was retrieved from a study of early T cells in non-severe SARS-CoV-2 infection. At the level of the study: Bulk RNA from unsorted whole blood was sequenced; chains were unpaired.

CDR1 is ENHRY and CDR2 is SYGVKD in the germline V gene. The CDR3 runs to 16 residues. J was trimmed by 4 bases and V by 10 bases; bases with no gene match: 8. This clonotype was seen repeatedly, ten times or more. The target antigen is unknown. Study findings and constraints: VDJdb matching skewed toward anti-spike CD8 responses, missing private and CD4 specificities.

In the library, individual cDNA molecules carried attached unique molecular identifiers. TCRdb reanalysed the 5' RACE reads using MiXCR and keeps one entry per CDR3 protein. The sample shows 30,000 to 35,000 distinct CDR3 sequences, around 3.9% of them seen only once. This receptor was obtained from an adult who was a healthcare worker with PCR-confirmed SARS-CoV-2 infection or an uninfected control (not recorded which). The sequencing sample was made of whole blood. The genes are TRBV10-3 and TRBJ2-3; the match to TRBD2 covers 16 bases. CDR3: CATGTSGGATADTQYF. As DNA, the CDR3 is TGTGCCACCGGGACTAGCGGGGGGGCGACGGCAGATACGCAGTATTTT.